The following is a TCR beta chain sequence with its context. This entry comes from a study of blood T cell repertoires in COVID-19. The ends were cut back, 5 bases at V and 7 bases at J, with 23 bases in the middle. The CDR3 sequence is 16 residues long. The germline CDR1 and CDR2 sequences are MDHEN and SYDVKM. Grouping used clinical history reported by participants in a survey and questionnaire. The data were produced by immunoSEQ multiplex PCR, yet TCRdb's version contains in-frame clones alone and is incomplete. Of 220,000 or so clones in the sample, about 82% were seen once. The TCR was taken from a woman aged 45-65 years who had recovered from COVID-19. The genes are TRBV28 and TRBJ1-2; weak D call: TRBD1 (5 bases). Specimen: PBMCs or T cells enriched from blood (not recorded which). The CDR3 region has the DNA TGTGCCAGCAGTCCCACCTCCGGGAGGGGAAGAGGTGGCTACACCTTC. Its protein is CASSPTSGRGRGGYTF.